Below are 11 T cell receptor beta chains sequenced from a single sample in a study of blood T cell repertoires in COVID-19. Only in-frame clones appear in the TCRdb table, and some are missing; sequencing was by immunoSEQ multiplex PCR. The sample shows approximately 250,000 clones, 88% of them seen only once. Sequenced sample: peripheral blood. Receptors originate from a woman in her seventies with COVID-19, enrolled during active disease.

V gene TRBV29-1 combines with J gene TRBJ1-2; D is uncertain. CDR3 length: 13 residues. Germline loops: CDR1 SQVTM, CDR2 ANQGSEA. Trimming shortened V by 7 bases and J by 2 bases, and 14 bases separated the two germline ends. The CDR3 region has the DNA TGCAGCGGACGGAGCTCCAGAAACTATGGCTACACCTTC. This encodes CSGRSSRNYGYTF.

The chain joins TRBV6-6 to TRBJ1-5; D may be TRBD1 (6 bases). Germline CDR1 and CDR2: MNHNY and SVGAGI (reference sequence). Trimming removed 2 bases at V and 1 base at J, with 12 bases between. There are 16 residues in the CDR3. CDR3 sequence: CASSYGGGLSNQPQHF. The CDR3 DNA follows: TGTGCCAGCAGTTACGGCGGGGGGCTGAGCAATCAGCCCCAGCATTTT.

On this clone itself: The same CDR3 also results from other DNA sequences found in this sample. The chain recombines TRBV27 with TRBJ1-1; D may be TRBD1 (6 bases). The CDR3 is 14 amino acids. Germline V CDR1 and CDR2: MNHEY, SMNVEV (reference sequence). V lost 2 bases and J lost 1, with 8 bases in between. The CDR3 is CASSLRGQNTEAFF. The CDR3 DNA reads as TGTGCCAGCAGTTTAAGGGGACAGAACACTGAAGCTTTCTTT.

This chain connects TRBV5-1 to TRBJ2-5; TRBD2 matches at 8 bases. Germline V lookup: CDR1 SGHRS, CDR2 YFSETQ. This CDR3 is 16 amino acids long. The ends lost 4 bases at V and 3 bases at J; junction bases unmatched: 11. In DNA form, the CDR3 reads TGCGCCAGCAGCCCGACGGGGAGCGGGAGAGAAGAGACCCAGTACTTC. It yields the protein CASSPTGSGREETQYF.

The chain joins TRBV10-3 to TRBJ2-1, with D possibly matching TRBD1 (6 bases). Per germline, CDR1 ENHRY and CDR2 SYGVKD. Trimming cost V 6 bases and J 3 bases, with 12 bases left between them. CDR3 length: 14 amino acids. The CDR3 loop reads CAIRDEGDYNEQFF. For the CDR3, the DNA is TGTGCCATCAGGGACGAGGGGGACTACAATGAGCAGTTCTTC.

CDR3 bases: TGTGCCAGCAGCTCCACAGGGGGCTACGAGCAGTACTTC. Its translation: CASSSTGGYEQYF. The V and J genes are TRBV28 and TRBJ2-7; 8 nucleotides match TRBD1. Germline CDR1 and CDR2: MDHEN and SYDVKM. The CDR3 totals 13 residues. The trim removed 6 bases at V and 3 bases at J, leaving 4 bases unmatched.

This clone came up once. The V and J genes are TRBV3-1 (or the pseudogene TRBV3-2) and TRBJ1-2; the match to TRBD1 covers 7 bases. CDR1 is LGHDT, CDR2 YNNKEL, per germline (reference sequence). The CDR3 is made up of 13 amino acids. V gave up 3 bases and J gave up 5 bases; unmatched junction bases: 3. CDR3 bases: TGTGCCAGCAGCCAGAACAGGGGTTATGGCTACACCTTC. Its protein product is CASSQNRGYGYTF.

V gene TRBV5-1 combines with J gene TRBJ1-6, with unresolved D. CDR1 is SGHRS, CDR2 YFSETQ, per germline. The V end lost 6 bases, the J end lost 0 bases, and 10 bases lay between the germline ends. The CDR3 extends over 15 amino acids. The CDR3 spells CASTERSSYNSPLHF. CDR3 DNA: TGCGCCAGCACAGAGAGGAGCTCCTATAATTCACCCCTCCACTTT. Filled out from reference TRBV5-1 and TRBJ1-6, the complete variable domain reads KAGVTQTPRYLIKTRGQQVTLSCSPISGHRSVSWYQQTPGQGLQFLFEYFSETQRNKGNFPGRFSGRQFSNSRSEMNVSTLELGDSALYLCASTERSSYNSPLHFGNGTRLTVT.

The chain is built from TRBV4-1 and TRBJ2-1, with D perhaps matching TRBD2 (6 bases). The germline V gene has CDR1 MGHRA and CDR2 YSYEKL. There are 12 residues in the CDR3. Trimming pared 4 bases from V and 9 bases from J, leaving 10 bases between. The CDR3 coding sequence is TGCGCCAGCAGCCTGGGCGGGACTGAGCAGTTCTTC. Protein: CASSLGGTEQFF.

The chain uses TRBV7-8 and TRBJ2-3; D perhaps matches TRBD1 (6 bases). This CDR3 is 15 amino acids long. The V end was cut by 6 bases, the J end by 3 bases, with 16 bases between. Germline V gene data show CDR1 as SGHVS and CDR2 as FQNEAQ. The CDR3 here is CASRWARGKTDTQYF. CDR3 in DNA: TGTGCCAGCAGATGGGCTAGGGGGAAAACAGATACGCAGTATTTT.

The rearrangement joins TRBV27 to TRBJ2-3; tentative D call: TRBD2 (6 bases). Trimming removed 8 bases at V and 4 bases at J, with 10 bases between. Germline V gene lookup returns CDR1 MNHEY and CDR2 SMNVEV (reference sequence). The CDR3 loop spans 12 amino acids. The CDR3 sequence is CASSGLSDTQYF. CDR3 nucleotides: TGTGCCAGCTCCGGACTATCAGATACGCAGTATTTT.